This T cell receptor (beta chain) was profiled in a study of T cells in Graves' hyperthyroidism and ophthalmopathy. Points from the study as a whole: Separating ophthalmopathy from stable hyperthyroidism was achieved by a 13 V-J model.

Each diagnosis was grounded in clinical symptoms, serum thyroxine and TRAb, thyroid ultrasound, and orbital computed tomography. Germline V gene lookup returns CDR1 MNHEY and CDR2 SVGEGT. V shed 2 bases and J shed 5 bases, with 13 bases lying between them. This CDR3 spans 15 amino acids. This clonotype was counted at least ten times. Its specificity is unknown. RNA transcripts provided the source from which TCR beta CDR3 regions were amplified. During a first-round RT-PCR of the TCR CDR3, the HTBI primer set was used. TCRdb processed the multiplex PCR reads anew with MiXCR; each CDR3 protein has one entry. The sample carries about 360,000 distinct CDR3 sequences, about 13% recorded once.

The genes are TRBV6-2 or TRBV6-3 and TRBJ1-5; D is undetermined. The TCR originated in a young woman with Graves' hyperthyroidism. The sequenced material came from blood. The CDR3 sequence: CASSYIDPDHQPQHF. CDR3 DNA: TGTGCCAGCAGTTACATTGACCCAGATCATCAGCCCCAGCATTTT.